These 16 T cell receptor beta chains share one sample of origin, sequenced in a study of patients and donors after allogeneic stem cell transplantation. A single record per CDR3 protein comes from TCRdb applying MiXCR to the RT-PCR reads. This sample has about 4,100 distinct CDR3 sequences, with 20% to 30% found just once. Sequenced material: blood, either unsorted or a sorted T cell fraction (not recorded which). These receptors were obtained from a human donor who was either an allogeneic HSCT recipient or a stem cell or donor lymphocyte infusion donor (not recorded which). It is not recorded whose cells these are; they may come from a transplant donor.

V and J are TRBV6-2 or TRBV6-3 and TRBJ2-3; 11 bases are shared with TRBD2. Germline trimming cut 6 bases from V and 1 base from J; bases unmatched to any gene: 0. Germline V gene data show CDR1 as MNHEY and CDR2 as SVGEGT. This CDR3 has 14 amino acids. CDR3 DNA sequence: TGTGCCAGCAGACTAGCGGGAGGCACAGATACGCAGTATTTT. Amino acid sequence: CASRLAGGTDTQYF.

The V call is TRBV9, the J call TRBJ2-3, with a weak D call TRBD2 (6 bases). Germline V CDR1 and CDR2: SGDLS, YYNGEE. CDR3 length: 14 amino acids. V lost 4 bases and J 0 bases, leaving 9 bases between the germline ends. In DNA form, the CDR3 reads TGTGCCAGCAGCATGGGAGGAAGCACAGATACGCAGTATTTT. This codes for CASSMGGSTDTQYF. Filled out from reference TRBV9 and TRBJ2-3, the complete variable domain reads DSGVTQTPKHLITATGQRVTLRCSPRSGDLSVYWYQQSLDQGLQFLIQYYNGEERAKGNILERFSAQQFPDLHSELNLSSLELGDSALYFCASSMGGSTDTQYFGPGTRLTVL.

This clonotype was counted a few times. The J gene is TRBJ1-6, the V gene TRBV7-3, with D possibly TRBD1 on 5 matching bases. The germline CDR1 and CDR2 sequences are SGHTA and FQGTGA. The CDR3 runs 13 residues. The germline V and J ends were trimmed by 4 bases and 10 bases, with 11 bases remaining between them. The CDR3 loop is CASSSTRQSPLHF. In nucleotides, the CDR3 is TGTGCCAGCAGCTCAACACGACAGTCACCCCTCCACTTT.

The V call is TRBV11-2, the J call TRBJ2-7; TRBD1 or TRBD2 may be the D gene (6 bases each). Trimming pared 5 bases from V and 1 base from J, leaving 15 bases between. The CDR3 consists of 15 residues. Germline loops: CDR1 SGHAT, CDR2 FQNNGV. The DNA for the CDR3 is TGTGCCAGCAGCCCTCCGGGGGCATGGTCCTACGAGCAGTACGTC. Its protein is CASSPPGAWSYEQYV.

This chain uses TRBV5-4 with TRBJ2-7; 9 bases match TRBD2. This CDR3 has 14 amino acids. Trimming removed 5 bases from V and 1 base from J; junction bases left unmatched: 4. Germline V CDR1 and CDR2: SGHNT, YYREEE (reference sequence). The CDR3: CASRKTSGSYEQYF. CDR3 in DNA: TGTGCCAGCAGGAAGACTAGCGGATCCTACGAGCAGTACTTC.

This clonotype was counted a few times. The V call is TRBV27, the J call TRBJ2-1, with 8 bases identical to TRBD2. Germline assignment: CDR1 MNHEY and CDR2 SMNVEV (reference sequence). Trimming removed 8 bases from V and 3 bases from J; junction bases left unmatched: 0. This CDR3 contains 12 residues. As DNA, the CDR3 is TGTGCCAGCGCGGGAGGCTACAATGAGCAGTTCTTC. Its translation is CASAGGYNEQFF.

This clonotype was observed once. V gene TRBV15 combines with J gene TRBJ2-3; D is unresolved. V was trimmed by 5 bases and J by 4 bases, leaving 13 bases between them. The CDR3 contains 14 residues. CDR1 and CDR2 from the germline V gene are LNHNV and YYDKDF (reference sequence). CDR3 nucleotides: TGTGCCACCAGCGTCCGCCTAGGCGCAGATACGCAGTATTTT. Protein product: CATSVRLGADTQYF.

By sample share, this clonotype is medium-sized. The J gene is TRBJ2-1, the V gene TRBV7-2; TRBD2 aligns across 9 bases. From germline, CDR1 is SGHTA and CDR2 FQGNSA. The trim removed 2 bases at V and 0 bases at J, leaving 5 bases unmatched. The CDR3 totals 17 residues. The CDR3 DNA is TGTGCCAGCAGCTTACTTCCGACTAGCGGCTCCTACAATGAGCAGTTCTTC. This encodes CASSLLPTSGSYNEQFF.

This clonotype is labeled as medium-sized. The V and J genes are TRBV18 and TRBJ1-1; D call uncertain. Germline CDR1 and CDR2: KGHSH and LQKENI. The CDR3 runs 14 residues. Trimming shortened V by 2 bases and J by 0 bases, and 7 bases separated the two germline ends. Written as DNA, the CDR3 is TGTGCCAGCTCACCAGCAGTCCTGAACACTGAAGCTTTCTTT. This codes for CASSPAVLNTEAFF.

The chain combines TRBV19 with TRBJ1-3; tentative D call: TRBD1 (6 bases). The CDR3 totals 14 residues. The V gene's germline CDR1 is LNHDA and CDR2 SQIVND (reference sequence). V lost 7 bases and J 2 bases, leaving 12 bases between the germline ends. The CDR3 loop is CASKAGATGNTIYF. The CDR3, as DNA: TGTGCCAGTAAGGCGGGGGCGACTGGAAACACCATATATTTT.

The chain couples TRBV5-1 to TRBJ2-1, with no clear D. Germline lookup yields CDR1 SGHRS and CDR2 YFSETQ. Trimming took 0 bases from V and 9 from J, leaving 10 bases between them. The CDR3 spans 13 residues. The CDR3 is CASSLAVAGEQFF. Here the CDR3 DNA reads TGCGCCAGCAGCTTGGCTGTAGCTGGTGAGCAGTTCTTC.

By share of the sample, this clonotype is medium-sized. V and J are TRBV10-3 and TRBJ1-2, with D uncertain. Germline V gives CDR1 ENHRY, CDR2 SYGVKD. This CDR3 region has 13 residues. With 3 bases removed from V and 2 bases from J, the gap between germline ends came to 7 bases. CDR3 loop: CAISDGSNYGYTF. The CDR3 DNA reads TGTGCCATCAGTGATGGCAGCAACTATGGCTACACCTTC.

This clonotype turned up a few times. The gene calls are TRBV7-6 and TRBJ2-2; D remains unclear. The CDR3 is 14 residues long. Germline V lookup: CDR1 SGHVS, CDR2 FNYEAQ. V lost 6 bases and J lost 1, with 9 bases in between. The CDR3 DNA reads TGTGCCAGCAGTCTCGACCAGAACACCGGGGAGCTGTTTTTT. Residues: CASSLDQNTGELFF.

A remark on this clonotype: One end of the junction is discordant with germline, which a read error may explain. The J gene is TRBJ2-1, the V gene TRBV11-3; D unresolved. This CDR3 region has 12 residues. Germline V lookup: CDR1 SGHNT, CDR2 YENEEA. The CDR3 loop reads CASSPRQDEQIF. For the CDR3, the DNA is TGTGCCAGCAGCCCACGCCAGGATGAGCAGATCTTC.

By sample fraction, this clonotype is medium-sized. This chain connects TRBV14 to TRBJ2-7; D call uncertain. The V end lost 3 bases, the J end lost 5 bases, and 14 bases lay between the germline ends. CDR1 and CDR2 (germline): SGHDN, FVKESK. The CDR3 length is 14 residues. In DNA, the CDR3 is TGTGCCAGCAGCCATTTTCAACAGCCCAACGAGCAGTACGTC. The encoded protein is CASSHFQQPNEQYV.

The chain couples TRBV2 to TRBJ1-2; the D gene is possibly TRBD1 (5 bases). Germline CDR1 and CDR2: SNHLY and FYNNEI. Trimming left V 7 bases short and J 6 bases short, with 15 bases between. The CDR3 loop spans 13 amino acids. The CDR3 DNA reads TGTGCCAGCATCGACGGAGGGGCGGATGGCTACACCTTC. Its translation is CASIDGGADGYTF.